This passage covers 3 T cell receptor beta chains from one sample sequenced in a study of shared T cell receptors in the human thymus. Data came from immunoSEQ multiplex PCR; TCRdb stores just in-frame clones and leaves some out. The sample yields some 660,000 clones, 80% to 90% seen once. In addition, the sample was reused for a study of human thymus T cells.

Source material: thymocytes. Every receptor here comes from a boy under two years old with a congenital heart defect.

The V call is TRBV27, the J call TRBJ1-1; a weak D match, TRBD1 (5 bases). Germline V gene sequence: CDR1 MNHEY, CDR2 SMNVEV (reference sequence). This CDR3 is 18 amino acids long. V lost 3 bases to trimming and J lost 1 base, with 21 bases between them. The CDR3: CASSFLWSGLSGNTEAFF. The CDR3 DNA is TGTGCCAGCAGTTTTCTTTGGTCAGGGTTGTCGGGGAACACTGAAGCTTTCTTT.

The rearrangement joins TRBV7-6 to TRBJ2-5; D is possibly TRBD2 (6 bases). The V gene's germline CDR1 is SGHVS and CDR2 FNYEAQ. The CDR3 runs 15 residues. The V end lost 1 base, the J end lost 1 base, and 10 bases lay between the germline ends. Here the CDR3 reads CASSLDGLFQETQYF. The DNA for the CDR3 is TGTGCCAGCAGCTTAGACGGACTATTCCAAGAGACCCAGTACTTC.

The rearrangement links TRBV4-3 to TRBJ1-3; D is undetermined. This CDR3 has 17 amino acids. Germline assignment: CDR1 LGHNA and CDR2 YSLEER. Between the trimmed V and J ends, which lost 0 bases and 0 bases, there was a span of 12 bases. The CDR3 nucleotides read TGCGCCAGCAGCCAAGATGGCAGGTTGCTCTCTGGAAACACCATATATTTT. It encodes CASSQDGRLLSGNTIYF.